This passage covers 15 T cell receptor beta chains from one sample sequenced in a study of T cells expressing NK-cell markers. TCRdb derives one entry per CDR3 protein from the 5' RACE reads, leaving out DNA. The listing contains 150,000 to 170,000 distinct CDR3 sequences. Sequencing was carried out using blood T cells: a sorted CD56 or NKG2C T cell subset, CD4+ or CD8+ T cells, or bulk PBMC T cells (not recorded which). Receptor source: a woman aged 45-65 years in good health.

The chain uses TRBV5-6 and TRBJ2-5. The germline V gene encodes CDR1 SGHDT and CDR2 YYEEEE. CDR3 length: 12 amino acids. CDR3 sequence reads: CASSLFRETQYF.

The rearrangement joins TRBV5-1 to TRBJ2-3; the D call from TCRdb, TRBD2, cannot be confirmed without DNA. The CDR3 contains 15 residues. Germline V CDR1 and CDR2: SGHRS, YFSETQ. The CDR3 spells CASSLAAGGADTQYF. Drawing the rest from reference TRBV5-1 and TRBJ2-3, the complete variable domain is KAGVTQTPRYLIKTRGQQVTLSCSPISGHRSVSWYQQTPGQGLQFLFEYFSETQRNKGNFPGRFSGRQFSNSRSEMNVSTLELGDSALYLCASSLAAGGADTQYFGPGTRLTVL.

This rearrangement joins TRBV20-1 to TRBJ2-5; TCRdb returns TRBD2, unconfirmable since there is no DNA. Germline CDR1 DFQATT, CDR2 SNEGSKA (reference sequence). The CDR3 sequence is 14 residues long. The CDR3 loop reads CSARGPGQGRAPYF.

V usage is TRBV11-2 and J usage is TRBJ2-1; the D call from TCRdb, TRBD1, cannot be confirmed without DNA. The V gene's germline CDR1 is SGHAT and CDR2 FQNNGV. The CDR3 totals 13 residues. The CDR3 here is CASLLAPGNEQFF.

V gene TRBV27 combines with J gene TRBJ1-1; TCRdb designates TRBD1, a call that cannot be tested without DNA. The CDR3 sequence is 13 residues long. Germline loops: CDR1 MNHEY, CDR2 SMNVEV (reference sequence). The CDR3 reads CASRPRGVAEAFF.

The chain couples TRBV20-1 to TRBJ2-7. The CDR3 is made up of 16 amino acids. Germline V gene data show CDR1 as DFQATT and CDR2 as SNEGSKA (reference sequence). The CDR3 spells CSARDSWSTDPYEQYF.

The CDR3 spells CASSSAPGGSYNEQFF. This chain links TRBV11-2 with TRBJ2-1; the TRBD1 assignment by TCRdb is unverifiable without DNA. Germline values: CDR1 SGHAT, CDR2 FQNNGV. This CDR3 is 16 amino acids long.

The chain recombines TRBV5-1 with TRBJ2-7; TCRdb's D call of TRBD1 is untestable without DNA. The CDR3 sequence is 15 residues long. Germline V gene data show CDR1 as SGHRS and CDR2 as YFSETQ. The CDR3 protein is CASSLEFGDNYEQYF.

The chain recombines TRBV20-1 with TRBJ2-1. The CDR3 runs 14 residues. Germline CDR1 and CDR2: DFQATT and SNEGSKA (reference sequence). The CDR3 loop is CSASFPNSYNEQFF.

V is TRBV6-1 and J is TRBJ1-1; TCRdb outputs TRBD1, but without DNA this stays unchecked. Germline CDR1 MNHNS, CDR2 SASEGT. This CDR3 region has 14 residues. The CDR3 sequence is CASSEMAGESKTFF.

This chain joins TRBV21-1 and TRBJ1-2; TCRdb names TRBD1, which stays unverified in the absence of DNA. TRBV21-1 corresponds to a pseudogene. CDR3 size: 13 residues. CDR3 amino acids: CASMKDRSPGYTF.

The rearrangement joins TRBV12-3 or TRBV12-4 to TRBJ2-7. The CDR3 extends over 14 amino acids. The CDR3 sequence is CASSLGFGYYEQYF.

This chain joins TRBV5-1 and TRBJ2-3; no DNA is available, so the TRBD2 call from TCRdb remains unchecked. The length of the CDR3 is 17 residues. Germline values: CDR1 SGHRS, CDR2 YFSETQ. The chain's CDR3 is CASDYLGTSGSTDTQYF.

The chain joins TRBV6-1 to TRBJ1-1; TCRdb proposes TRBD1, but this gene call is untestable without DNA. The germline V gene has CDR1 MNHNS and CDR2 SASEGT. This CDR3 spans 15 amino acids. This chain's CDR3 is CASVANRGANTEAFF.

The chain has TRBV12-3 or TRBV12-4 and TRBJ1-2. The CDR3 length is 13 residues. CDR3 sequence reads: CASRDTEYYGYTF.